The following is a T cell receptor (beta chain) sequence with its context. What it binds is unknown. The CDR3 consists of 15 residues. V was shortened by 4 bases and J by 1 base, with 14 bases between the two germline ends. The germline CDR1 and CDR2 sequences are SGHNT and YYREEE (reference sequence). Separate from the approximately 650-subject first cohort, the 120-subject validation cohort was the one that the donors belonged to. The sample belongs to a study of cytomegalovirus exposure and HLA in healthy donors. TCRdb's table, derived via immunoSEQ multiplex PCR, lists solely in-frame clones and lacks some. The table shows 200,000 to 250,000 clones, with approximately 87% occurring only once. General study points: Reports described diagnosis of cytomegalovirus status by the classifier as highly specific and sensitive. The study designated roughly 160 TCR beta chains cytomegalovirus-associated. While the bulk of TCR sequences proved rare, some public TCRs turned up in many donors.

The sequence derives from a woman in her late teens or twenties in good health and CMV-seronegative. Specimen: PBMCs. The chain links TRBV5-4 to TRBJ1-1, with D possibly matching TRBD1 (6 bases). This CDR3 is CASSQPAGANTEAFF. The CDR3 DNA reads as TGTGCCAGCAGCCAGCCGGCAGGGGCGAACACTGAAGCTTTCTTT. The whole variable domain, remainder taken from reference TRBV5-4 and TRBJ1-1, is ETGVTQSPTHLIKTRGQQVTLRCSSQSGHNTVSWYQQALGQGPQFIFQYYREEENGRGNFPPRFSGLQFPNYSSELNVNALELDDSALYLCASSQPAGANTEAFFGQGTRLTVV.